The rows below give T cell receptor beta chains drawn from one sample of a study of T cell responses to AZD1222 COVID-19 vaccine. Measured with immunoSEQ multiplex PCR; TCRdb has only the in-frame clones, and not every one. The table lists 67,000 or so clones, 84% of them singletons. Specimen: peripheral blood, collected on day 0 of AZD1222 vaccination. The receptors here all came from an adult in good health. CDR3s include the opening cysteine and the closing phenylalanine or tryptophan. D genes are given only for firm matches. The size entry is marked missing in some rows and otherwise reads once, few, many or a size class.

TRBJ1-5	TRBV7-6	19	TRBD1	NA	CASSLEVWTGAASYQPQHF	TGTGCCAGCAGCTTAGAAGTGTGGACAGGGGCCGCAAGTTATCAGCCCCAGCATTTT
TRBJ1-4	TRBV4-3	15	NA	NA	CASSQDPGGNEKLFF	TGCGCCAGCAGCCAAGATCCTGGTGGTAATGAAAAACTGTTTTTT
TRBJ1-2	TRBV11-2	14	NA	NA	CASSQWDAEDGYTF	TGTGCCAGCAGCCAGTGGGACGCGGAGGATGGCTACACCTTC
TRBJ1-2	TRBV10-3	13	NA	few	CAISETPRGGYTF	TGTGCCATCAGTGAGACCCCTCGGGGAGGCTACACCTTC
TRBJ1-4	TRBV5-5	15	TRBD1	few	CASSRDRGYYEKLFF	TGTGCCAGCAGCCGGGACAGGGGGTACTATGAAAAACTGTTTTTT
TRBJ2-5	TRBV5-4	14	NA	NA	CASSSNGGWETQYF	TGTGCCAGCAGCTCCAATGGGGGCTGGGAGACCCAGTACTTC
TRBJ2-1	TRBV18	16	TRBD2	once	CASSYQTSGRHNEQFF	TGTGCCAGCTCGTACCAGACTAGCGGGAGACACAATGAGCAGTTCTTC
TRBJ1-2	TRBV4-1	15	NA	NA	CASSQDNSNNYGYTF	TGCGCCAGCAGCCAAGATAACAGCAATAACTATGGCTACACCTTC
TRBJ1-6	TRBV19	15	TRBD1	few	CASSMSGTVNSPLHF	TGTGCCAGTAGTATGAGTGGGACAGTCAATTCACCCCTCCACTTT
TRBJ1-2	TRBV6-5	14	TRBD1	NA	CASKTVQGEYGYTF	TGTGCCAGCAAAACAGTACAGGGGGAGTATGGCTACACCTTC
TRBJ2-3	TRBV7-2	18	NA	few	CASQRVVGAGTRFGTQYF	TGTGCCAGCCAGAGGGTGGTAGGGGCGGGCACCCGGTTTGGTACGCAGTATTTT
TRBJ2-3	TRBV13	16	TRBD2	NA	CASSLKWGGGTDTQYF	TGTGCCAGCAGCCTCAAATGGGGGGGTGGCACAGATACGCAGTATTTT
TRBJ1-2	TRBV28	15	NA	NA	CASSSPPAGVDGYTF	TGTGCCAGCAGTTCCCCCCCCGCAGGGGTGGATGGCTACACCTTC
TRBJ2-3	TRBV4-3	17	NA	once	CASSQGVGGSRGDTQYF	TGCGCCAGCAGCCAAGGGGTGGGAGGCTCTCGGGGAGATACGCAGTATTTT
TRBJ1-1	TRBV12-3/TRBV12-4	13	TRBD1	NA	CASTGQLNTEAFF	TGTGCCAGCACGGGACAGCTAAACACTGAAGCTTTCTTT
TRBJ2-7	TRBV7-9	15	TRBD2	NA	CASRSTSDSSYEQYF	TGTGCCAGCCGATCCACTAGCGATAGCTCCTACGAGCAGTACTTC
TRBJ2-1	TRBV6-5	15	TRBD1	NA	CARGQGVITYNEQFF	TGTGCCAGGGGCCAGGGGGTGATAACCTACAATGAGCAGTTCTTC
TRBJ2-3	TRBV24-1	16	NA	NA	CATSDPGTEAPDTQYF	TGTGCCACCAGTGACCCCGGGACGGAGGCCCCGGATACGCAGTATTTT
TRBJ1-1	TRBV28	13	NA	NA	CASSLTEGTEAFF	TGTGCCAGCAGTTTGACGGAAGGGACTGAAGCTTTCTTT
TRBJ1-6	TRBV5-5	14	TRBD1	NA	CASSTGTARSPLHF	TGTGCCAGCAGTACCGGGACAGCAAGATCACCCCTCCACTTT
TRBJ2-2	TRBV4-3	17	NA	NA	CASSQYPKRGNTGELFF	TGCGCCAGCAGCCAATACCCTAAAAGAGGGAACACCGGGGAGCTGTTTTTT
TRBJ2-1	TRBV9	16	NA	NA	CASSVGVSFSYNEQFF	TGTGCCAGCAGCGTAGGGGTCAGTTTCTCCTACAATGAGCAGTTCTTC
TRBJ1-1	TRBV19	16	TRBD1	NA	CASSRGVRGSGTEAFF	TGTGCCAGTAGTAGAGGCGTCAGGGGGAGTGGCACTGAAGCTTTCTTT
TRBJ1-2	TRBV28	10	NA	NA	CATRGARYTF	TGTGCCACACGGGGGGCACGCTACACCTTC
TRBJ1-1	TRBV5-1	15	TRBD1	NA	CASSRPGQGVTEAFF	TGCGCCAGCAGCAGACCGGGACAGGGGGTTACTGAAGCTTTCTTT
TRBJ1-5	TRBV18	14	TRBD1	NA	CASSPDRGDQPQHF	TGTGCCAGCTCACCCGACAGGGGGGATCAGCCCCAGCATTTT
TRBJ1-1	TRBV4-1	15	NA	NA	CASSQEMAGTTEAFF	TGCGCCAGCAGCCAAGAGATGGCCGGAACGACTGAAGCTTTCTTT
TRBJ2-3	TRBV21-1	17	NA	NA	CASSLGSPSGGLDTQYF	TGTGCCAGCAGCCTGGGTAGTCCTAGCGGGGGGCTAGATACGCAGTATTTT
TRBJ1-2	TRBV5-1	14	NA	once	CASSLSSGSYGYTF	TGCGCCAGCAGCTTGTCTTCAGGGTCCTATGGCTACACCTTC
TRBJ2-1	TRBV7-3	16	NA	once	CASSLMGRGGRNEQFF	TGTGCCAGCAGCTTAATGGGGCGGGGTGGCCGCAATGAGCAGTTCTTC
TRBJ1-4	TRBV7-2	13	TRBD1	NA	CASSEGQGFVLFF	TGTGCCAGCAGTGAGGGACAGGGTTTTGTACTGTTTTTT
TRBJ1-1	TRBV7-9	17	NA	once	CASSLVFGQYMNTEAFF	TGTGCCAGCAGCTTAGTTTTTGGGCAATATATGAACACTGAAGCTTTCTTT
TRBJ2-5	TRBV5-1	15	TRBD1	NA	CASTIGTVYQETQYF	TGCGCCAGCACCATAGGGACAGTGTACCAAGAGACCCAGTACTTC
TRBJ1-2	TRBV6-5	15	TRBD1	NA	CASIPGQGANYGYTF	TGTGCCAGCATTCCGGGACAGGGGGCCAACTATGGCTACACCTTC
TRBJ1-6	TRBV10-2	15	NA	NA	CASRDGPAYNSPLHF	TGCGCCAGCAGGGATGGTCCTGCCTATAATTCACCCCTCCACTTT
TRBJ1-5	TRBV19	17	NA	NA	CASSMGTGTAHNQPQHF	TGTGCCAGTAGTATGGGCACGGGGACGGCACACAATCAGCCCCAGCATTTT
TRBJ1-6	TRBV10-3	17	NA	NA	CAISESSWGSLGSPLHF	TGTGCCATCAGTGAGTCGTCTTGGGGTTCTCTAGGTTCACCCCTCCACTTT
TRBJ1-2	TRBV6-5	16	NA	NA	CASSYSNTEGRDGYTF	TGTGCCAGCAGTTACTCGAACACGGAAGGGAGGGATGGCTACACCTTC
TRBJ1-6	TRBV2	15	NA	NA	CASSQEDVSVEPLHF	TGTGCCAGCAGCCAGGAGGATGTCTCAGTTGAGCCCCTCCACTTT
TRBJ1-2	TRBV11-2	13	TRBD1	few	CASSLGTGDGYTF	TGTGCCAGCAGCTTAGGAACAGGGGATGGCTACACCTTC
TRBJ2-7	TRBV4-1	15	TRBD1	few	CASSPRTGLLDEQYF	TGCGCCAGCAGCCCGCGGACAGGCCTTTTAGACGAGCAGTACTTC
TRBJ1-1	TRBV7-2	13	NA	NA	CASSKSEGAEAFF	TGTGCCAGCAGCAAAAGCGAGGGGGCTGAAGCTTTCTTT
TRBJ1-6	TRBV21-1	13	NA	NA	CASSKAEISPLHF	TGTGCCAGCAGCAAAGCGGAAATTTCACCCCTCCACTTT
TRBJ1-1	TRBV6-5	13	NA	NA	CASRPRGGTEAFF	TGTGCCAGCAGGCCTCGGGGGGGCACTGAAGCTTTCTTT
TRBJ2-5	TRBV15	16	TRBD2	NA	CATSTGRSGGAETQYF	TGTGCCACCAGCACAGGACGAAGCGGGGGGGCAGAGACCCAGTACTTC
TRBJ2-1	TRBV3-1/TRBV3-2	14	NA	few	CASSPVRGAGEQFF	TGTGCCAGCAGCCCGGTCCGGGGGGCGGGTGAGCAGTTCTTC